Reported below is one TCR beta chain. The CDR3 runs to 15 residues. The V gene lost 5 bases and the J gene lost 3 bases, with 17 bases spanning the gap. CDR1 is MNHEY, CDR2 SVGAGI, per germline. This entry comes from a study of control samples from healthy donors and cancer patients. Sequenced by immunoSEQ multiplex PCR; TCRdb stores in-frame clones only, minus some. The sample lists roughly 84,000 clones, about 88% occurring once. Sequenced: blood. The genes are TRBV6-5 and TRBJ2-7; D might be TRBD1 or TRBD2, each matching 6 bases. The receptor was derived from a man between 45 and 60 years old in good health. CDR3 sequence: CASSKSGGGGYEQYF. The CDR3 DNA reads TGTGCCAGCAGTAAAAGCGGAGGAGGGGGCTACGAGCAGTACTTC.